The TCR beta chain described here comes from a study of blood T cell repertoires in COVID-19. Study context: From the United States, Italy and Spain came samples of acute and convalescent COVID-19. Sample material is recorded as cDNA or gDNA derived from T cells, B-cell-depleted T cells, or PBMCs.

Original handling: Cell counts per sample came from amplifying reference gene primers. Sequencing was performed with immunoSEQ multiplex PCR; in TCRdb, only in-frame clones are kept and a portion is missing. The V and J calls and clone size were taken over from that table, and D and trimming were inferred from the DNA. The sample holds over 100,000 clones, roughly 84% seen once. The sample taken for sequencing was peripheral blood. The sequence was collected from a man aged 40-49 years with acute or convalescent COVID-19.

CDR3 region: CSASRQGLGAQHF. CDR3 DNA: TGCAGTGCTAGTAGGCAGGGGTTAGGGGCCCAGCATTTT. J is TRBJ1-5 and V is TRBV20-1, with a possible D match to TRBD1 (6 bases). V was clipped by 3 bases and J by 11 bases, with 17 bases between them. CDR1 is DFQATT and CDR2 is SNEGSKA in the germline V gene (reference sequence). The CDR3 consists of 13 residues.